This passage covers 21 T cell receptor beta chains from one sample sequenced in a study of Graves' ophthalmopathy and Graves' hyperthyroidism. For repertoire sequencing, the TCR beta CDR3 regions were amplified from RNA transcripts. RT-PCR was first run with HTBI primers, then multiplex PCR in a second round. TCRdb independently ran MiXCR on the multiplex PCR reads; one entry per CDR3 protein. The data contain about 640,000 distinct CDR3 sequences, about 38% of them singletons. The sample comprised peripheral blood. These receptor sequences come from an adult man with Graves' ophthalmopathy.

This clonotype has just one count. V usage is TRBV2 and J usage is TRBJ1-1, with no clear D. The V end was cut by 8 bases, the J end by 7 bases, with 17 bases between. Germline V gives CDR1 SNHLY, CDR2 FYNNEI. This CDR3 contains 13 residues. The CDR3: CASSPGETLEAFF. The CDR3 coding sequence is TGTGCCAGCTCACCAGGAGAGACACTTGAAGCTTTCTTT.

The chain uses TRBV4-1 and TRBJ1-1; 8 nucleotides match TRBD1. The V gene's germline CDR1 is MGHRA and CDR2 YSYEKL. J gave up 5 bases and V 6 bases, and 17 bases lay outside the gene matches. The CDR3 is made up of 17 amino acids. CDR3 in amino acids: CASSHKIKGQGSTEAFF. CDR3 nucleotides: TGCGCCAGCAGTCATAAGATAAAAGGACAGGGATCTACTGAAGCTTTCTTT.

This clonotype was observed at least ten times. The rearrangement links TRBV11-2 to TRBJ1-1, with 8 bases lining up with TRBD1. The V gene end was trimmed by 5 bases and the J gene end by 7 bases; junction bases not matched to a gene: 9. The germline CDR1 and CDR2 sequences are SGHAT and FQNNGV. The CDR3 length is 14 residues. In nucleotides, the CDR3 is TGTGCCAGCAGCGGTTGGACAGGGTTTGGTGAAGCTTTCTTT. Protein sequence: CASSGWTGFGEAFF.

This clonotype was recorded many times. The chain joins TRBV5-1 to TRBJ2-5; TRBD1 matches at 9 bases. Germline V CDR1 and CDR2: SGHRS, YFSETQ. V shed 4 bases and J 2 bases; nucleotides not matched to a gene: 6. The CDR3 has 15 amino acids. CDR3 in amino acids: CASSTGTGTQETQYF. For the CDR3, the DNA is TGCGCCAGCAGCACCGGGACAGGGACGCAAGAGACCCAGTACTTC.

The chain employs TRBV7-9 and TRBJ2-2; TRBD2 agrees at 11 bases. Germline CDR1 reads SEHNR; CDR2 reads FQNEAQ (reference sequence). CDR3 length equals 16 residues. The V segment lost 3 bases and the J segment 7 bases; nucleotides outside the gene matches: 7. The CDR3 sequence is CASSFVAGGPGGELFF. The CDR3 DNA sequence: TGTGCCAGCAGCTTTGTAGCGGGGGGGCCAGGCGGGGAGCTGTTTTTT.

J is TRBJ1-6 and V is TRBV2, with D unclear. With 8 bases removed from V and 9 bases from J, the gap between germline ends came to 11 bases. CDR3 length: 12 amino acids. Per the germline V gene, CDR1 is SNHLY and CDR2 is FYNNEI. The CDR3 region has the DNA TGTGCCAGCCCATTCGGATCTTCACCCCTCCACTTT. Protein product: CASPFGSSPLHF.

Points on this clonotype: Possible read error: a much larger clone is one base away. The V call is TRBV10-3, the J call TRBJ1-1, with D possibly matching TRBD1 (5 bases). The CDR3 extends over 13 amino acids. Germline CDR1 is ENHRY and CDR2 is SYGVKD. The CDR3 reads CAIKGALDTEALF. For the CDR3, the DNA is TGTGCCATCAAGGGAGCGTTGGACACTGAAGCTCTCTTT.

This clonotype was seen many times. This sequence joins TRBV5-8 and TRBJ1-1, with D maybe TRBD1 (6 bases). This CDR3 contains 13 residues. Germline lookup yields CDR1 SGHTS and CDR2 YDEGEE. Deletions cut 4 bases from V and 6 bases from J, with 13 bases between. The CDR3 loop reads CASSIQGTPEAFF. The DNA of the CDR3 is TGTGCCAGCAGCATACAGGGAACCCCTGAAGCTTTCTTT.

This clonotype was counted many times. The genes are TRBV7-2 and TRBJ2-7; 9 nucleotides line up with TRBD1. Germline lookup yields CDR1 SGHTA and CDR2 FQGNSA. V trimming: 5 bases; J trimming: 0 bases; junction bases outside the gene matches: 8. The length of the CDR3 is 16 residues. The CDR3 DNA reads TGTGCCAGCAGCATGACCGGGACAGGGCCCTCCTACGAGCAGTACTTC. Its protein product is CASSMTGTGPSYEQYF.

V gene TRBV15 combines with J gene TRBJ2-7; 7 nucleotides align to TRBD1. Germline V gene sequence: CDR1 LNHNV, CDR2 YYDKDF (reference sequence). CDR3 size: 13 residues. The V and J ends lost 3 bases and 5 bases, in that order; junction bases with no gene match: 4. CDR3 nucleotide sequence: TGTGCCACCAGCAGTCCCGGGACAGACGAGCAGTACTTC. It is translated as CATSSPGTDEQYF.

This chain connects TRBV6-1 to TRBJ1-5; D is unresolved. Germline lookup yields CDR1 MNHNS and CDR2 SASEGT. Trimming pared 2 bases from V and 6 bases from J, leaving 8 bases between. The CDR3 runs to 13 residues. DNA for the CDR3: TGTGCCAGCAGTGAACAGTTGGGTCAGCCCCAGCATTTT. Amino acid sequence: CASSEQLGQPQHF.

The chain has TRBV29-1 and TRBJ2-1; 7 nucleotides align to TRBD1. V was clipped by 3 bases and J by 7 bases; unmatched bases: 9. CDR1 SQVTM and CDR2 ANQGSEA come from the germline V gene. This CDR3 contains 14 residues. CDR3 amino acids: CSVDVHRGVNEQFF. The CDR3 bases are TGCAGCGTTGACGTCCACAGGGGAGTGAATGAGCAGTTCTTC.

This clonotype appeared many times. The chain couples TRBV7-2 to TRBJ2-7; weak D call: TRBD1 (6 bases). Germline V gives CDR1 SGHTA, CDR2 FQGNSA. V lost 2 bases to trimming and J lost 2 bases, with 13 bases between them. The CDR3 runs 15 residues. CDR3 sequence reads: CASSLRAGAPYEQYF. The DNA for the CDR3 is TGTGCCAGCAGCTTACGGGCAGGGGCTCCCTACGAGCAGTACTTC.

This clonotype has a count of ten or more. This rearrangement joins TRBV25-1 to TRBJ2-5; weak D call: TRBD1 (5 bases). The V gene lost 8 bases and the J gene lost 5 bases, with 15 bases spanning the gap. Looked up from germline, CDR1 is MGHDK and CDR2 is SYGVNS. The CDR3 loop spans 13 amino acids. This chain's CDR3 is CASERQGEETQYF. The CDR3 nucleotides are TGTGCCAGCGAAAGGCAGGGCGAGGAGACCCAGTACTTC.

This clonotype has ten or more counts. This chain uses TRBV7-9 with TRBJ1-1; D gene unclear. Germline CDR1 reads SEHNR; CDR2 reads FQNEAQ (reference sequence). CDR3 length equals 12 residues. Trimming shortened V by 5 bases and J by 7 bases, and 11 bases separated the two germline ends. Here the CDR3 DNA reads TGTGCCAGCAGCCGAGAGAGGTATGAAGCTTTCTTT. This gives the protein CASSRERYEAFF.

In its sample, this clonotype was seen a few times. DNA for the CDR3: TGTGCCAGCAGCCTCGGGACTAGTTTCCCCTACGAGCAGTACTTC. Translation gives CASSLGTSFPYEQYF. V and J are TRBV7-9 and TRBJ2-7; 8 bases align to TRBD2. The CDR3 totals 15 residues. With 5 bases clipped from V and 2 bases from J, the junction kept 8 bases outside the gene matches. The V gene's germline CDR1 is SEHNR and CDR2 FQNEAQ (reference sequence).

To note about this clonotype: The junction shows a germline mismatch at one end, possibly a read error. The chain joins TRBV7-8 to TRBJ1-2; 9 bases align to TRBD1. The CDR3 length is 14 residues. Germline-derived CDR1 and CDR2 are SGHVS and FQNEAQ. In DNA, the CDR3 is TGCGCCAACAGCCAACAGGGGGCGGCTGGTGGCTACACCTTC. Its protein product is CANSQQGAAGGYTF.

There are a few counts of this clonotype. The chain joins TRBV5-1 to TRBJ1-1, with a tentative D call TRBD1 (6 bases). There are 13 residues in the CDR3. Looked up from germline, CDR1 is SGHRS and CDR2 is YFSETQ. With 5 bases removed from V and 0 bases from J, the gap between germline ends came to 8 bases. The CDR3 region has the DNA TGCGCCAGCAGACAGGGACTGAACACTGAAGCTTTCTTT. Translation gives CASRQGLNTEAFF.

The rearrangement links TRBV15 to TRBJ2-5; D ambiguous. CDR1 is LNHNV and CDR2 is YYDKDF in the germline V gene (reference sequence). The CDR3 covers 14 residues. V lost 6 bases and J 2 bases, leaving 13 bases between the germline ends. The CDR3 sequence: CATSERAIQETQYF. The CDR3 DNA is TGTGCCACCAGTGAACGGGCAATTCAAGAGACCCAGTACTTC.

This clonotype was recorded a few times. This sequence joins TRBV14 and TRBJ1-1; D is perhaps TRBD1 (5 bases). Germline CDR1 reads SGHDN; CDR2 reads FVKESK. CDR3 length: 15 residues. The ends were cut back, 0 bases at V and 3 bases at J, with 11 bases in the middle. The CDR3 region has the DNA TGTGCCAGCAGCCAAGAGGAGGGGACTCACACTGAAGCTTTCTTT. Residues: CASSQEEGTHTEAFF. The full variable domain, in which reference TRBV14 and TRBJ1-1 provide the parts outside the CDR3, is EAGVTQFPSHSVIEKGQTVTLRCDPISGHDNLYWYRRVMGKEIKFLLHFVKESKQDESGMPNNRFLAERTGGTYSTLKVQPAELEDSGVYFCASSQEEGTHTEAFFGQGTRLTVV.

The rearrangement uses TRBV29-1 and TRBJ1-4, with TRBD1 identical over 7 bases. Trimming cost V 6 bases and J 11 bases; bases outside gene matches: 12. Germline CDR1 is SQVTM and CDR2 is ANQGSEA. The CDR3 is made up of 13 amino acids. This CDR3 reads CSVGDEGAAKLFF. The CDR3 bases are TGCAGCGTGGGAGATGAGGGGGCCGCGAAACTGTTTTTT.